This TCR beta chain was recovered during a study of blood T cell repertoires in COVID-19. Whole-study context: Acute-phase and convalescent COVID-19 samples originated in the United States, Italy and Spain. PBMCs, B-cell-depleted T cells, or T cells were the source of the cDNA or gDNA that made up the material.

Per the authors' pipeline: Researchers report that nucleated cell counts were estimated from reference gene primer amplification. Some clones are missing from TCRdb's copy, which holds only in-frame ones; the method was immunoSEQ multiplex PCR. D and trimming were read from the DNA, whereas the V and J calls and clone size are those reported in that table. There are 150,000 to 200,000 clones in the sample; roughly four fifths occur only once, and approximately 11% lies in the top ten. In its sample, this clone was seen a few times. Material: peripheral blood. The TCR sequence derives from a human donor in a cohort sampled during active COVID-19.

CDR3 DNA sequence: TGTGCCAGCAGTGACCAGCGGGGTAGCACAGATACGCAGTATTTT. This codes for CASSDQRGSTDTQYF. The rearrangement joins TRBV2 to TRBJ2-3; 7 bases map to TRBD2. Unmatched junction bases numbered 3, after V lost 3 bases and J lost 0 bases. The germline gives CDR1 SNHLY, CDR2 FYNNEI. There are 15 residues in the CDR3.